One and the same sample provided the 28 T cell receptor beta chains below, sequenced in a study of radiation and T cells in renal cell carcinoma. Some clones are missing from TCRdb's copy, which holds only in-frame ones; the method was immunoSEQ multiplex PCR. The sample lists roughly 120,000 clones, over 75% occurring once. The time point: blood 2 weeks post-SBRT. Treatment indicated: 15 Gy SBRT to primary tumor, nephrectomy 4 weeks later. The material was blood, obtained from a patient whose treatment included radiotherapy and nephrectomy. The source of these receptors is an older woman with renal cell carcinoma.

The chain is built from TRBV27 and TRBJ2-3; D gene ambiguous. CDR1 is MNHEY and CDR2 is SMNVEV in the germline V gene (reference sequence). Trimming removed 9 bases at V and 6 bases at J, with 13 bases between. This CDR3 comprises 12 residues. The DNA for the CDR3 is TGTGCCAGTTCGCCGTTAGATGATACGCAGTATTTT. Encoded protein: CASSPLDDTQYF.

A single count supports this clone. The chain employs TRBV6-5 and TRBJ1-2; D gene uncertain. Germline values: CDR1 MNHEY, CDR2 SVGAGI. V gave up 11 bases and J gave up 2 bases, with 12 bases separating them. This CDR3 contains 12 residues. Written as DNA, the CDR3 is TGTGCCTCCCGAGGCAGCAACTATGGCTACACCTTC. This translates into CASRGSNYGYTF.

The chain recombines TRBV5-1 with TRBJ1-2; 10 nucleotides line up with TRBD1. This CDR3 is 18 amino acids long. J lost 1 base, V lost 0 bases, and 9 bases had no gene match. Germline-derived CDR1 and CDR2 are SGHRS and YFSETQ. DNA for the CDR3: TGCGCCAGCAGCTTGGCTCCGGGACAGGGGTCAGTTAACTATGGCTACACCTTC. Translated: CASSLAPGQGSVNYGYTF.

This sequence joins TRBV5-1 and TRBJ1-1, with unresolved D. CDR1 is SGHRS and CDR2 is YFSETQ in the germline V gene. V was shortened by 2 bases and J by 1 base, with 9 bases between the two germline ends. The CDR3 sequence is 14 residues long. The DNA for the CDR3 is TGCGCCAGCAGCTTAGACCAACCGAACACTGAAGCTTTCTTT. Residues: CASSLDQPNTEAFF.

V usage is TRBV28 and J usage is TRBJ1-2, with a tentative D call TRBD1 (5 bases). The V end lost 3 bases, the J end lost 1 base, and 9 bases lay between the germline ends. The CDR3 spans 14 residues. Germline assignment: CDR1 MDHEN and CDR2 SYDVKM. For the CDR3, the DNA is TGTGCCAGCAGTTTTGGGGGTAGTAACTATGGCTACACCTTC. Translated: CASSFGGSNYGYTF.

The rearrangement links TRBV5-6 to TRBJ2-7, with D hard to call. Germline-derived CDR1 and CDR2 are SGHDT and YYEEEE. The CDR3 is 11 residues long. Trimming pared 4 bases from V and 9 bases from J, leaving 11 bases between. CDR3 DNA: TGTGCCAGCAGCGTCGAAACGGCGCAGTACTTC. Protein: CASSVETAQYF.

The chain recombines TRBV5-6 with TRBJ1-4; a possible D gene is TRBD1 (6 bases). The V end lost 4 bases, the J end lost 7 bases, and 20 bases lay between the germline ends. The V gene's germline CDR1 is SGHDT and CDR2 YYEEEE. There are 16 residues in the CDR3. In DNA, the CDR3 is TGTGCCAGCAGCCCGCACACAGGGAGCTCTGGTGAAAAACTGTTTTTT. It yields the protein CASSPHTGSSGEKLFF.

The rearrangement joins TRBV19 to TRBJ1-1; D call uncertain. CDR3 length: 14 amino acids. The V gene lost 1 base and the J gene lost 0 bases, with 6 bases spanning the gap. Germline V lookup: CDR1 LNHDA, CDR2 SQIVND (reference sequence). The CDR3 coding sequence is TGTGCCAGTAGTATAGCACAGTTGAACACTGAAGCTTTCTTT. Its protein product is CASSIAQLNTEAFF.

The V and J genes are TRBV10-2 and TRBJ2-3; D possibly corresponds to TRBD1 (6 bases). V dropped 2 bases and J dropped 1 base, with 19 bases sitting between them. The CDR3 sequence is 18 residues long. CDR1 and CDR2 from the germline V gene are WSHSY and SAAADI. CDR3 amino acids: CASSEGPTWGRGTDTQYF. CDR3 DNA: TGCGCCAGCAGTGAGGGCCCCACTTGGGGGCGGGGCACAGATACGCAGTATTTT.

This clone was counted a few times. This chain joins TRBV28 and TRBJ1-1; 7 positions match TRBD1. The V gene end was trimmed by 5 bases and the J gene end by 5 bases; junction bases not matched to a gene: 11. Germline assignment: CDR1 MDHEN and CDR2 SYDVKM. This CDR3 region has 15 residues. CDR3 nucleotide sequence: TGTGCCAGCAGTATGACGGACAGGCTGGGGACTGAAGCTTTCTTT. Amino acid sequence: CASSMTDRLGTEAFF.

The chain carries TRBV28 and TRBJ1-5, with 11 bases aligning to TRBD1. V shed 3 bases and J 1 base; nucleotides not matched to a gene: 5. This CDR3 contains 17 residues. The germline CDR1 and CDR2 sequences are MDHEN and SYDVKM. The CDR3 sequence: CASSFYGQGASNQPQHF. The CDR3 DNA sequence: TGTGCCAGCAGTTTTTACGGACAGGGGGCAAGCAATCAGCCCCAGCATTTT.

The chain couples TRBV7-6 to TRBJ2-7; TRBD1 matches at 11 bases. The ends lost 0 bases at V and 3 bases at J; junction bases unmatched: 1. From germline, CDR1 is SGHVS and CDR2 FNYEAQ. This CDR3 is 15 amino acids long. The CDR3 DNA is TGTGCCAGCAGCTTAGCGGACAGGGGGCTCTACGAGCAGTACTTC. Protein: CASSLADRGLYEQYF.

The chain employs TRBV7-9 and TRBJ2-7, with no clear D. Trimming removed 0 bases from V and 3 bases from J, with 12 bases in between. From germline, CDR1 is SEHNR and CDR2 FQNEAQ (reference sequence). This CDR3 spans 15 amino acids. The CDR3 protein is CASSLAGNPFYEQYF. The CDR3 bases are TGTGCCAGCAGCTTAGCGGGCAATCCATTCTACGAGCAGTACTTC.

This chain connects TRBV2 to TRBJ1-2, with D maybe TRBD1 (6 bases). This CDR3 contains 13 residues. V was shortened by 2 bases and J by 8 bases, with 12 bases between the two germline ends. Germline V gives CDR1 SNHLY, CDR2 FYNNEI. CDR3 nucleotide sequence: TGTGCCAGCAGTGAACAGGGGCAGAGGGGCTACACCTTC. Its protein product is CASSEQGQRGYTF. The whole variable domain, remainder taken from reference TRBV2 and TRBJ1-2, is EPEVTQTPSHQVTQMGQEVILRCVPISNHLYFYWYRQILGQKVEFLVSFYNNEISEKSEIFDDQFSVERPDGSNFTLKIRSTKLEDSAMYFCASSEQGQRGYTFGSGTRLTVV.

The J gene is TRBJ2-7, the V gene TRBV5-4, with 7 nucleotides matching TRBD1. This CDR3 comprises 13 residues. Trimming cost V 4 bases and J 4 bases; bases outside gene matches: 5. In germline, CDR1 is SGHNT, CDR2 YYREEE (reference sequence). CDR3 region: CASSRDRKYEQYF. CDR3 sequence (DNA): TGTGCCAGCAGCCGGGACAGAAAGTACGAGCAGTACTTC.

V usage is TRBV7-9 and J usage is TRBJ1-1; TRBD1 agrees at 7 bases. Per germline, CDR1 SEHNR and CDR2 FQNEAQ (reference sequence). This CDR3 has 14 residues. V trimming: 2 bases; J trimming: 2 bases; junction bases outside the gene matches: 2. The CDR3 sequence is CASSLRGLNTEAFF. In DNA, the CDR3 is TGTGCCAGCAGCTTAAGGGGGCTAAACACTGAAGCTTTCTTT.

As to this clone: Compared with germline, one end of the junction differs, possibly owing to a read error. The chain carries TRBV7-7 and TRBJ2-2, with D unclear. The CDR3 length is 16 residues. Germline V gives CDR1 SSHAT, CDR2 FNYEAQ (reference sequence). CDR3 coding DNA: TGTGCTAGCAGCTCTGATGTACCCTGGGATGCCGGGGAGCTGTTTTTT. It is translated as CASSSDVPWDAGELFF.

This clone was seen once. V gene TRBV11-3 combines with J gene TRBJ1-2; D call uncertain. Trimming removed 7 bases from V and 3 bases from J, with 15 bases in between. Looked up from germline, CDR1 is SGHNT and CDR2 is YENEEA. The CDR3 contains 14 residues. Written as DNA, the CDR3 is TGTGCCAGCAACTCCCCAGCCGTCGACTATGGCTACACCTTC. Its protein product is CASNSPAVDYGYTF.

The table lists this clone with a count of one. V is TRBV19 and J is TRBJ2-7, with 7 bases lining up with TRBD1. V gave up 4 bases and J gave up 2 bases; unmatched junction bases: 11. Germline loops: CDR1 LNHDA, CDR2 SQIVND (reference sequence). There are 16 residues in the CDR3. CDR3 sequence reads: CASSTEETGSAYEQYF. For the CDR3, the DNA is TGTGCCAGTAGTACCGAAGAGACAGGGAGCGCCTACGAGCAGTACTTC.

The J gene is TRBJ1-2, the V gene TRBV5-5; tentatively, D is TRBD1 (6 bases). V lost 0 bases and J 0 bases, leaving 9 bases between the germline ends. Germline lookup yields CDR1 SGHKS and CDR2 YYEKEE (reference sequence). The CDR3 consists of 15 residues. The CDR3 nucleotides are TGTGCCAGCAGCTTGGTTGACAGGACTAACTATGGCTACACCTTC. It specifies CASSLVDRTNYGYTF.

J is TRBJ2-5 and V is TRBV5-1; 10 nucleotides agree with TRBD2. V was pared by 3 bases and J by 5 bases, with 10 bases of the junction left unmatched. The CDR3 loop spans 16 amino acids. Germline CDR1 SGHRS, CDR2 YFSETQ. CDR3 in DNA: TGCGCCAGCAGCTATACTCCGGGACTAGCGAGGGAGACCCAGTACTTC. It codes for CASSYTPGLARETQYF.

This clone was counted once. The chain couples TRBV6-5 to TRBJ1-2; D uncertain. CDR1 MNHEY and CDR2 SVGAGI come from the germline V gene. This CDR3 spans 14 amino acids. V lost 6 bases, J lost 5 bases, and 16 bases lay in between. The CDR3 reads CASSQTPGRYGYTF. The CDR3 nucleotides are TGTGCCAGCAGCCAGACCCCCGGGAGGTATGGCTACACCTTC.

This clone was seen only a few times. J is TRBJ1-1 and V is TRBV30, with a possible D match to TRBD1 (5 bases). In germline, CDR1 is GTSNPN, CDR2 SVGIG (reference sequence). The V and J ends lost 6 bases and 4 bases respectively, with 12 bases between them. The CDR3 consists of 12 residues. The CDR3 coding sequence is TGTGCCTGTCAGAGGGGATTCACTGAAGCTTTCTTT. Amino acid sequence: CACQRGFTEAFF.

The CDR3 DNA follows: TGTGCCAGCAGCCCCGTAGCAGGGGGTGTAACTCGCACTGAAGCTTTCTTT. Its protein product is CASSPVAGGVTRTEAFF. The chain combines TRBV5-4 with TRBJ1-1, with TRBD1 matching over 7 bases. This CDR3 is 17 amino acids long. Germline CDR1 is SGHNT and CDR2 is YYREEE (reference sequence). V trimming: 4 bases; J trimming: 4 bases; junction bases outside the gene matches: 16.

Comment on this clone: The sample has other DNA sequences that encode this CDR3 too. This sequence joins TRBV5-1 and TRBJ2-7, with 9 bases lining up with TRBD1. The CDR3 has 13 amino acids. J lost 5 bases, V lost 4 bases, and 4 bases had no gene match. Germline assignment: CDR1 SGHRS and CDR2 YFSETQ. This CDR3 is CASSPRTGDEQYF. The CDR3 coding sequence is TGCGCCAGCAGCCCTCGGACAGGGGACGAGCAGTACTTC.

The chain couples TRBV13 to TRBJ2-2; 8 bases agree with TRBD1. Germline V gene sequence: CDR1 PRHDT, CDR2 FYEKMQ (reference sequence). The CDR3 is 15 residues long. J lost 0 bases, V lost 6 bases, and 3 bases had no gene match. The CDR3 bases are TGTGCCAGCAGAGGGGACAGGCCGAACACCGGGGAGCTGTTTTTT. Encoded protein: CASRGDRPNTGELFF.

The chain combines TRBV30 with TRBJ2-1, with 11 bases fitting TRBD2. CDR1 and CDR2 (germline): GTSNPN, SVGIG (reference sequence). After removal of 7 bases from V and 15 bases from J, the junction contained 5 bases not matched to a gene. The CDR3 contains 10 residues. CDR3 amino acids: CAYSGRAPFF. In DNA form, the CDR3 reads TGTGCCTATAGCGGGAGGGCCCCGTTCTTC.

V and J are TRBV5-4 and TRBJ2-1, with D perhaps matching TRBD1 (7 bases). This CDR3 spans 14 amino acids. Germline V gene sequence: CDR1 SGHNT, CDR2 YYREEE (reference sequence). V was clipped by 4 bases and J by 7 bases, with 15 bases between them. CDR3 sequence: CASSPAEGANEQFF. CDR3 nucleotides: TGTGCCAGCAGCCCGGCGGAGGGGGCGAATGAGCAGTTCTTC. The full variable domain, completed using reference TRBV5-4 and TRBJ2-1, is ETGVTQSPTHLIKTRGQQVTLRCSSQSGHNTVSWYQQALGQGPQFIFQYYREEENGRGNFPPRFSGLQFPNYSSELNVNALELDDSALYLCASSPAEGANEQFFGPGTRLTVL.